Presented here are 25 T cell receptor beta chains from one specimen sequenced in a study of identical twins. TCRdb re-called the 5' RACE reads with MiXCR, one entry per CDR3 protein. The sample includes 1.5 million to 2 million distinct CDR3 sequences, under 35% seen only once; the top ten take approximately 0.25%. Specimen: cord blood. The receptors were gathered from a newborn girl in good health.

The genes are TRBV20-1 and TRBJ1-3; no firm D call. V dropped 2 bases and J dropped 0 bases, with 14 bases sitting between them. This CDR3 is built from 16 residues. CDR1 and CDR2 (germline): DFQATT, SNEGSKA (reference sequence). This chain's CDR3 is CSARFGGSRSGNTIYF. DNA for the CDR3: TGCAGTGCTAGATTTGGCGGCAGCCGCTCTGGAAACACCATATATTTT.

Only a few counts were recorded for this clonotype. The rearrangement links TRBV2 to TRBJ2-3; a possible D gene is TRBD2 (5 bases). The ends were cut back, 4 bases at V and 3 bases at J, with 14 bases in the middle. This CDR3 spans 15 amino acids. Germline CDR1 reads SNHLY; CDR2 reads FYNNEI. Here the CDR3 reads CASSVWERGTDTQYF. The CDR3 nucleotides are TGTGCCAGCAGTGTGTGGGAGAGAGGTACAGATACGCAGTATTTT.

There are a few counts of this clonotype. The chain links TRBV27 to TRBJ1-6; the D gene is possibly TRBD1 (6 bases). Germline-derived CDR1 and CDR2 are MNHEY and SMNVEV (reference sequence). The CDR3 contains 14 residues. Between the trimmed V and J ends, which lost 5 bases and 7 bases, there was a span of 12 bases. Written as DNA, the CDR3 is TGTGCCAGCAGTGCCAGACAGGTCAATTCACCCCTCCACTTT. Amino acid sequence: CASSARQVNSPLHF.

V and J are TRBV3-1 and TRBJ1-3; D remains ambiguous. V dropped 4 bases and J dropped 4 bases, with 17 bases sitting between them. The CDR3 loop spans 16 amino acids. Germline CDR1 reads LGHDT; CDR2 reads YNNKEL (reference sequence). CDR3 in DNA: TGTGCCAGCAGCCGCCATCAACAGACGCGCGGAAACACCATATATTTT. Residues: CASSRHQQTRGNTIYF.

In the case of this clonotype: One base away lies a much larger clone, so this may be a sequencing read error. V usage is TRBV6-6 and J usage is TRBJ2-1; D unclear. The CDR3 sequence is 13 residues long. Between the trimmed V and J ends, which lost 5 bases and 7 bases, there was a span of 12 bases. Germline V CDR1 and CDR2: MNHNY, SVGAGI (reference sequence). The CDR3, as DNA: TGTGCCAGCAGTCACGACCCGAGGAATGAGCAGTTCTTC. It translates to CASSHDPRNEQFF.

The rearrangement uses TRBV5-1 and TRBJ2-3, with D hard to call. Germline V gives CDR1 SGHRS, CDR2 YFSETQ. V was clipped by 0 bases and J by 1 base, with 15 bases between them. The CDR3 runs 17 residues. DNA of the CDR3: TGCGCCAGCAGCTTGGGTAAACAGCCTGGACGCACAGATACGCAGTATTTT. Amino acid sequence: CASSLGKQPGRTDTQYF.

CDR3 amino acids: CASSLPDSHSPLHF. The CDR3, as DNA: TGTGCCAGCAGCTTGCCGGACAGCCATTCACCCCTCCACTTT. J is TRBJ1-6 and V is TRBV5-5, with a tentative D call TRBD1 (6 bases). Germline V gene data show CDR1 as SGHKS and CDR2 as YYEKEE (reference sequence). V dropped 1 base and J dropped 8 bases, with 10 bases sitting between them. CDR3 length equals 14 residues.

The chain couples TRBV11-2 to TRBJ2-7; TRBD1 or TRBD2 may be the D gene (5 bases each). Trimming stripped 5 bases from V and 2 bases from J, with 25 bases between. CDR3 length: 18 residues. Germline assignment: CDR1 SGHAT and CDR2 FQNNGV. The CDR3 DNA follows: TGTGCCAGCAGCCGTCTACTGAGGCAGGGTAGGGGACCCTACGAGCAGTACTTC. Translating gives CASSRLLRQGRGPYEQYF.

The rearrangement uses TRBV11-2 and TRBJ1-2, with a tentative D call TRBD1 (5 bases). Germline V lookup: CDR1 SGHAT, CDR2 FQNNGV. The CDR3 sequence is 18 residues long. Deletions cut 1 base from V and 4 bases from J, with 22 bases between. The CDR3 coding sequence is TGTGCCAGCAGCTTAGGGCTCCGCGGGGCAGGGTCTAGCTATGGCTACACCTTC. Translating it yields CASSLGLRGAGSSYGYTF.

The chain couples TRBV7-2 to TRBJ1-6; maybe TRBD1 (5 bases). Germline V gene lookup returns CDR1 SGHTA and CDR2 FQGNSA. Trimming cost V 3 bases and J 4 bases, with 10 bases left between them. The CDR3 runs 15 residues. The CDR3 sequence: CASSLRPGYNSPLHF. The CDR3 nucleotides are TGTGCCAGCAGCTTGAGGCCAGGGTATAATTCACCCCTCCACTTT.

J is TRBJ2-7 and V is TRBV20-1, with TRBD2 matching 13 bases. Per germline, CDR1 DFQATT and CDR2 SNEGSKA (reference sequence). The CDR3 runs to 17 residues. The V gene end was trimmed by 1 base and the J gene end by 3 bases; junction bases not matched to a gene: 9. The DNA of the CDR3 is TGCAGTGCTAGAGGGGGGACTAGCGGGAAAACGGGCTACGAGCAGTACTTC. This codes for CSARGGTSGKTGYEQYF.

This clonotype turned up a few times. The chain couples TRBV6-6 to TRBJ2-1; D gene ambiguous. There are 14 residues in the CDR3. The V and J ends lost 4 bases and 1 base respectively, with 8 bases between them. Germline CDR1 and CDR2: MNHNY and SVGAGI (reference sequence). As DNA, the CDR3 is TGTGCCAGCAGTTGGTTGGGGTCCTACAATGAGCAGTTCTTC. It is translated as CASSWLGSYNEQFF.

This clonotype was recorded a few times. V is TRBV12-3 or TRBV12-4 and J is TRBJ2-7; the match to TRBD2 covers 14 bases. The CDR3 contains 13 residues. The trim removed 8 bases at V and 3 bases at J, leaving 0 bases unmatched. The CDR3 region is CASGLAGGYEQYF. In DNA form, the CDR3 reads TGTGCCAGCGGACTAGCGGGGGGCTACGAGCAGTACTTC.

This clonotype turned up a few times. The genes are TRBV5-1 and TRBJ1-2; D call uncertain. The CDR3 contains 16 residues. V lost 0 bases and J lost 4, with 16 bases in between. Per germline, CDR1 SGHRS and CDR2 YFSETQ. DNA for the CDR3: TGCGCCAGCAGCTTGGTAGTGTACGGCTTTTCCTATGGCTACACCTTC. It yields the protein CASSLVVYGFSYGYTF. Combining the CDR3 with reference TRBV5-1 and TRBJ1-2 gives the whole variable domain KAGVTQTPRYLIKTRGQQVTLSCSPISGHRSVSWYQQTPGQGLQFLFEYFSETQRNKGNFPGRFSGRQFSNSRSEMNVSTLELGDSALYLCASSLVVYGFSYGYTFGSGTRLTVV.

The chain couples TRBV10-3 to TRBJ2-7, with 8 bases identical to TRBD1. The J call may not be correct, given that the DNA end is closer to TRBJ2-4. Germline V gene lookup returns CDR1 ENHRY and CDR2 SYGVKD. CDR3 size: 12 residues. The CDR3 sequence is CAISGQGNIQYF. For the CDR3, the DNA is TGTGCCATCAGCGGACAGGGAAACATTCAGTACTTC.

The chain carries TRBV3-1 and TRBJ2-3; 14 bases line up with TRBD2. The CDR3 contains 18 residues. Germline V gene lookup returns CDR1 LGHDT and CDR2 YNNKEL (reference sequence). Trimming cost V 4 bases and J 5 bases; bases outside gene matches: 11. CDR3 nucleotides: TGTGCCAGCAGCCGCCAAATTTACGGGACTAGCGGGGGAGATACGCAGTATTTT. Amino acid sequence: CASSRQIYGTSGGDTQYF.

This sequence joins TRBV6-5 and TRBJ1-5; weak D call: TRBD1 (5 bases). The CDR3 consists of 14 residues. Trimming removed 2 bases at V and 7 bases at J, with 12 bases between. Germline CDR1 is MNHEY and CDR2 is SVGAGI. The chain's CDR3 is CASSYGVGTQPQHF. For the CDR3, the DNA is TGTGCCAGCAGTTACGGGGTAGGGACCCAGCCCCAGCATTTT.

The chain uses TRBV2 and TRBJ1-2; D uncertain. The CDR3 runs 14 residues. CDR1 is SNHLY and CDR2 is FYNNEI in the germline V gene. The germline V and J ends were trimmed by 3 bases and 4 bases, with 12 bases remaining between them. DNA for the CDR3: TGTGCCAGCAGTGATGGATGGGCTGGCTATGGCTACACCTTC. Residues: CASSDGWAGYGYTF.

The chain employs TRBV4-1 and TRBJ2-7; the D gene is possibly TRBD1 (5 bases). This CDR3 has 16 residues. Germline values: CDR1 MGHRA, CDR2 YSYEKL. Between the trimmed V and J ends, which lost 0 bases and 5 bases, there was a span of 17 bases. The CDR3 reads CASSQEGVTETHEQYF. DNA of the CDR3: TGCGCCAGCAGCCAAGAAGGTGTGACAGAAACCCACGAGCAGTACTTC.

This chain connects TRBV28 to TRBJ1-6; possible D gene TRBD1, 5 bases. V was shortened by 4 bases and J by 7 bases, with 14 bases between the two germline ends. The germline V gene has CDR1 MDHEN and CDR2 SYDVKM. The CDR3 spans 15 residues. The CDR3 reads CASSSNQGNNSPLHF. The CDR3 bases are TGTGCCAGCAGTTCCAATCAGGGAAACAATTCACCCCTCCACTTT.

The chain carries TRBV27 and TRBJ1-2, with 10 nucleotides matching TRBD1. The CDR3 is 14 residues long. V was pared by 7 bases and J by 10 bases, with 12 bases of the junction left unmatched. Germline V gives CDR1 MNHEY, CDR2 SMNVEV (reference sequence). DNA of the CDR3: TGTGCCAGCATTCTATCCGGGACAGGGGTTTCCTACACCTTC. It specifies CASILSGTGVSYTF.

This clonotype was counted between two and nine times. The chain has TRBV2 and TRBJ2-3; perhaps TRBD1 as D (5 bases). This CDR3 comprises 14 residues. Trimming shortened V by 4 bases and J by 6 bases, and 14 bases separated the two germline ends. CDR1 and CDR2 (germline): SNHLY, FYNNEI. The CDR3 spells CASSGGRTRDTQYF. The CDR3 DNA is TGTGCCAGCAGTGGGGGCCGGACAAGGGATACGCAGTATTTT.

This clonotype was counted only a few times. This rearrangement joins TRBV4-1 to TRBJ2-4; 8 bases fit TRBD1. The end of the DNA is better explained by TRBJ2-5, so the J call may be wrong. In germline, CDR1 is MGHRA, CDR2 YSYEKL. The CDR3 length is 16 residues. CDR3: CASSQGGTGHQETQYF. In DNA, the CDR3 is TGCGCCAGCAGCCAAGGAGGGACAGGCCACCAAGAGACCCAGTACTTC.

As to this clonotype: One end of the junction is discordant with germline, which a read error may explain. V is TRBV3-1 and J is TRBJ2-3; 7 bases match TRBD2. This CDR3 region has 16 residues. Germline V gives CDR1 LGHDT, CDR2 YNNKEL (reference sequence). The CDR3 protein is CANSSNPGLRTDTQYF. The CDR3 nucleotides are TGTGCCAACAGCTCCAATCCGGGACTAAGGACAGATACGCAGTATTTT.

The chain has TRBV28 and TRBJ2-1; D may be TRBD1 (6 bases). CDR1 and CDR2 (germline): MDHEN, SYDVKM. CDR3 length: 17 amino acids. V was cut by 5 bases and J by 0 bases, with 17 bases left in between. For the CDR3, the DNA is TGTGCCAGCAGTCTAGGGGCGGTGGACAGCTCCTACAATGAGCAGTTCTTC. Amino acid sequence: CASSLGAVDSSYNEQFF.